This T cell receptor (beta chain) came from a study of CD8+CD57+ T cells in acquired aplastic anemia listed by TCRdb under 2018. Some background on the complete study: On average, sorted CD4+ and CD8+ cells yielded about 3 ug of extracted DNA, with a range of roughly 0.18 to 30 ug. CD8+CD57+ expansion was defined as frequency above the mean frequency observed in healthy subjects.

This clonotype was seen many times. Its antigen remains undetermined. No base-level quality is on record; no much larger clone is a single base apart. Genomic DNA served as template for TCR beta VDJ combination and CDR3 sequence profiling. TCR repertoire sequencing was run on an Illumina HiSeq 2000. On the authors' methods: TRBV/TRBJ rearrangement plots, CDR3 size and DJ length profiles, and Simpson's diversity index were used to assess repertoires. Whichever DNA sequence was most abundant in the deep sequencing data was defined as the immunodominant clone. CDR3 amino acid sequences were screened for sharing across subjects and were compared with published repertoires and the VDJdb database. TCRdb reran the public reads through fastp at Q25 and MiXCR, keeping productive beta chains. Rows with one shared CDR3 protein collapse into an entry with the most common genes and DNA. TCRdb, not the original authors, processed these V and J calls. Recorded for this sample are around 120,000 distinct CDR3 sequences; about 40% of them occurred a single time. The ten biggest clones cover 2.6% of the sample.

Flow cytometry had shown CD8+CD57+ cell expansion in the patients selected for sequencing. Every patient had severe acquired aplastic anemia, diagnosed using the International Study of Aplastic Anemia and Agranulocytosis and Camitta criteria. Patients had received no therapy at the time of blood sampling. In the study, sorted CD4+ and CD8+ blood T cells from patients with severe aplastic anemia and from healthy subjects underwent deep sequencing of TCR repertoires. In the USA, patient enrollment took place under clinicaltrials.gov protocols 00001620, 01623167, 00001397, 00071045, 00081523 and 00961064. Ficoll-Paque density gradient centrifugation was used to isolate peripheral blood mononuclear cells. Before DNA was extracted, CD4+ and CD8+ T cells were sorted using either FACS or magnetic beads. Study-level results and caveats: Patients and healthy controls showed no significant difference in CD8+ Simpson's diversity (P=0.060). About 30 CD8+ CDR3 sequences were found in both patients and controls but appeared to be highly expressed in patients and within the immunodominant clones of the patients.

V sheds 0 bases and J sheds 1 base, leaving 11 bases between their ends. The CDR3 measures 17 amino acids from cysteine to phenylalanine. Only the CDR3 DNA stays, 51 bases, in frame from base 1. Taken from the germline V gene (reference sequence), the CDR1 and CDR2 loops are SGHNT and YYREEE. Recombination connected TRBV5-4 to TRBJ1-6, with no reliable assignment of the D segment. This receptor was obtained from a human donor with aplastic anemia. The sample consisted of sorted CD4+, CD8+, or CD8+CD57+ T cells (not recorded which) from PBMCs. The nucleotides read TGTGCCAGCAGCTTGGGTTTGGTTATATCCTATAATTCACCCCTCCACTTT. Translated, this is CASSLGLVISYNSPLHF.